The 30 T cell receptor beta chains in this list originate from one sample, sequenced in a study of control samples from healthy donors and cancer patients. The repertoire was sequenced with immunoSEQ multiplex PCR; TCRdb's copy has only in-frame clones and lacks some. Seen here are 100,000 to 150,000 clones, more than 85% observed once, and the top ten hold under 2%. The sequenced material came from blood. The receptors come from a young man in good health.

This clone turned up a few times. V and J are TRBV24-1 and TRBJ2-5; D is uncertain. The CDR3 length is 12 residues. Deletions cut 12 bases from V and 0 bases from J, with 10 bases between. CDR1 is KGHDR and CDR2 is SFDVKD in the germline V gene. Here the CDR3 DNA reads TGTGCCCCTCTACGGCACCAAGAGACCCAGTACTTC. Its protein is CAPLRHQETQYF.

The chain recombines TRBV24-1 with TRBJ1-2; TRBD1 might be the D (5 bases). V shed 1 base and J shed 4 bases, with 12 bases lying between them. From germline, CDR1 is KGHDR and CDR2 SFDVKD. There are 15 residues in the CDR3. The CDR3, as DNA: TGTGCCACCAGTGATTTTGGGGGGAGGCCCTATGGCTACACCTTC. Protein sequence: CATSDFGGRPYGYTF.

The chain has TRBV7-3 and TRBJ2-1; 8 nucleotides agree with TRBD2. In germline, CDR1 is SGHTA, CDR2 FQGTGA. The junction had 4 bases not matched to a gene; V was cut back by 4 bases and J by 2 bases. The CDR3 sequence is 15 residues long. The CDR3 is CASSSLAGPYNEQFF. DNA for the CDR3: TGTGCCAGCAGCTCATTAGCGGGGCCCTACAATGAGCAGTTCTTC.

V and J are TRBV5-1 and TRBJ1-2; unclear D gene. CDR1 and CDR2 (germline): SGHRS, YFSETQ. Trimming took off 0 bases at V and 4 bases at J, with 13 bases between the two ends. The CDR3 loop spans 15 amino acids. CDR3 loop: CASSLEGLVGYGYTF. Written as DNA, the CDR3 is TGCGCCAGCAGCTTGGAAGGGTTAGTTGGCTATGGCTACACCTTC.

The V call is TRBV30, the J call TRBJ1-6; 9 bases are a match to TRBD1. Germline V gene lookup returns CDR1 GTSNPN and CDR2 SVGIG (reference sequence). The CDR3 runs to 15 residues. The V and J ends lost 3 bases and 6 bases, in that order; junction bases with no gene match: 6. Written as DNA, the CDR3 is TGTGCCTGGAGCCGCCCGGGACAGGGTAATTCACCCCTCCACTTT. Protein: CAWSRPGQGNSPLHF.

CDR3 nucleotide sequence: TGTGCCAGCAGGGCTAGCGGGCACTCTGGGGCCAACGTCCTGACTTTC. Translating gives CASRASGHSGANVLTF. The rearrangement uses TRBV28 and TRBJ2-6, with 8 bases fitting TRBD2. The CDR3 extends over 16 amino acids. Germline V CDR1 and CDR2: MDHEN, SYDVKM. With 6 bases clipped from V and 0 bases from J, the junction kept 4 bases outside the gene matches.

J is TRBJ2-3 and V is TRBV30, with 10 bases lining up with TRBD2. Germline trimming cut 5 bases from V and 1 base from J; bases unmatched to any gene: 9. Germline lookup yields CDR1 GTSNPN and CDR2 SVGIG (reference sequence). This CDR3 spans 16 amino acids. The CDR3 loop is CAWSLAGAGRTDTQYF. Here the CDR3 DNA reads TGTGCCTGGTCCCTAGCGGGAGCGGGGCGCACAGATACGCAGTATTTT.

This clone was picked up a small number of times. The chain links TRBV28 to TRBJ1-5; possible D gene TRBD1, 5 bases. Germline assignment: CDR1 MDHEN and CDR2 SYDVKM. V shed 5 bases and J shed 0 bases, with 17 bases lying between them. This CDR3 is 17 amino acids long. The CDR3 sequence: CASSPPGGINSNQPQHF. In nucleotides, the CDR3 is TGTGCCAGCAGTCCCCCGGGGGGTATCAATAGCAATCAGCCCCAGCATTTT.

The rearrangement joins TRBV27 to TRBJ2-3; D is unclear. Germline V CDR1 and CDR2: MNHEY, SMNVEV (reference sequence). This CDR3 has 14 amino acids. V lost 3 bases and J 1 base, leaving 8 bases between the germline ends. This chain's CDR3 is CASSLVAGTDTQYF. The DNA of the CDR3 is TGTGCCAGCAGTTTGGTTGCGGGCACAGATACGCAGTATTTT.

Details on this clone: The germline gene is not matched at one end of the junction; a read error may be the cause. The rearrangement uses TRBV7-7 and TRBJ2-2; TRBD1 or TRBD2 may be the D gene (5 bases each). The CDR3 extends over 16 amino acids. Germline lookup yields CDR1 SSHAT and CDR2 FNYEAQ (reference sequence). The CDR3 DNA reads TGTGCTAGCAGCCCCTCCCCCGCCGGGACGAACGGGGAGCTGTTTTTT. This translates into CASSPSPAGTNGELFF.

This chain joins TRBV21-1 and TRBJ1-1; TRBD1 reflects the table's D call only, with no check against the DNA. TRBV21-1 is designated a pseudogene. The CDR3 has 19 amino acids. CDR3: CPSSNEGAGGQGANTEAFF. Here the CDR3 DNA reads TGTCCCAGCAGCAACGAGGGGGCCGGGGGACAGGGGGCTAACACTGAAGCTTTCTTT.

This clone was counted a few times. The rearrangement joins TRBV4-1 to TRBJ2-7; D remains ambiguous. Trimming stripped 1 base from V and 1 base from J, with 5 bases between. Per germline, CDR1 MGHRA and CDR2 YSYEKL. This CDR3 is 13 amino acids long. The DNA of the CDR3 is TGCGCCAGCAGCCAAGGGAGTTCCTACGAGCAGTACTTC. This sequence encodes CASSQGSSYEQYF.

The rearrangement joins TRBV28 to TRBJ2-3, with 9 bases that match TRBD2. Germline CDR1 MDHEN, CDR2 SYDVKM. CDR3 length: 15 residues. Trimming at V came to 3 bases and at J to 1 base, leaving 2 bases not matched to a gene. CDR3 coding DNA: TGTGCCAGCAGTTTCCCTAGCGGGGGCACAGATACGCAGTATTTT. It yields the protein CASSFPSGGTDTQYF.

The rearrangement uses TRBV7-6 and TRBJ2-7; 8 bases line up with TRBD2. V was clipped by 2 bases and J by 4 bases; unmatched bases: 7. Looked up from germline, CDR1 is SGHVS and CDR2 is FNYEAQ. There are 15 residues in the CDR3. CDR3 nucleotide sequence: TGTGCCAGCAGCTTAATCCGGGAGGGCCGGTACGAGCAGTACTTC. Amino acids: CASSLIREGRYEQYF.

The V and J genes are TRBV5-4 and TRBJ2-3; perhaps TRBD2 as D (6 bases). Germline CDR1 is SGHNT and CDR2 is YYREEE (reference sequence). This CDR3 contains 16 residues. The V end was cut by 6 bases, the J end by 2 bases, with 19 bases between. The CDR3 is CASTRGLRESTDTQYF. The CDR3 DNA sequence: TGTGCCAGCACCCGGGGACTTCGGGAGTCCACAGATACGCAGTATTTT.

The rearrangement joins TRBV6-6 to TRBJ2-1; 10 nucleotides match TRBD2. J lost 9 bases, V lost 5 bases, and 19 bases had no gene match. CDR1 is MNHNY and CDR2 is SVGAGI in the germline V gene (reference sequence). This CDR3 spans 18 amino acids. The CDR3 spells CASSLFAGVAAGGVEQFF. The DNA for the CDR3 is TGTGCCAGCAGTCTATTCGCCGGAGTTGCAGCGGGAGGGGTTGAGCAGTTCTTC.

The chain carries TRBV4-1 and TRBJ2-7; no firm D call. The CDR3 sequence is 13 residues long. V was shortened by 0 bases and J by 7 bases, with 10 bases between the two germline ends. Germline V gene lookup returns CDR1 MGHRA and CDR2 YSYEKL. CDR3 in amino acids: CASSQERMPEQYF. The CDR3 DNA sequence: TGCGCCAGCAGCCAAGAAAGGATGCCGGAGCAGTACTTC.

There are a few counts of this clone. This chain links TRBV7-3 with TRBJ2-3; the D gene could be TRBD1 or TRBD2 (5 bases each). Germline loops: CDR1 SGHTA, CDR2 FQGTGA. The CDR3 spans 14 residues. With 3 bases removed from V and 2 bases from J, the gap between germline ends came to 9 bases. The CDR3 region is CASSLGEPTDTQYF. CDR3 nucleotides: TGTGCCAGCAGCTTGGGGGAGCCCACAGATACGCAGTATTTT.

V is TRBV5-4 and J is TRBJ2-2, with D uncertain. The CDR3 extends over 13 amino acids. The V gene's germline CDR1 is SGHNT and CDR2 YYREEE (reference sequence). Trimming left V 0 bases short and J 8 bases short, with 8 bases between. The CDR3 loop is CASSLEGRGELFF. CDR3 nucleotide sequence: TGTGCCAGCAGCTTGGAGGGCAGAGGGGAGCTGTTTTTT.

The chain links TRBV5-1 to TRBJ1-4; TRBD1 agrees at 7 bases. The CDR3 is made up of 13 amino acids. V was pared by 3 bases and J by 7 bases, with 3 bases of the junction left unmatched. In germline, CDR1 is SGHRS, CDR2 YFSETQ. Here the CDR3 reads CASSSGQVEKLFF. The CDR3 DNA is TGCGCCAGCAGCTCTGGACAGGTTGAAAAACTGTTTTTT. Looking up the rest from reference TRBV5-1 and TRBJ1-4 gives the full variable domain: KAGVTQTPRYLIKTRGQQVTLSCSPISGHRSVSWYQQTPGQGLQFLFEYFSETQRNKGNFPGRFSGRQFSNSRSEMNVSTLELGDSALYLCASSSGQVEKLFFGSGTQLSVL.

The chain joins TRBV3-1 (or the pseudogene TRBV3-2) to TRBJ2-7; D unclear. V dropped 1 base and J dropped 3 bases, with 4 bases sitting between them. The CDR3 is 12 amino acids. From germline, CDR1 is LGHDT and CDR2 YNNKEL (reference sequence). CDR3 residues: CASSQVNYEQYF. As DNA, the CDR3 is TGTGCCAGCAGCCAAGTCAACTACGAGCAGTACTTC.

The chain has TRBV7-2 and TRBJ1-2; TRBD1 aligns across 9 bases. V lost 5 bases, J lost 8 bases, and 6 bases stayed unmatched. The CDR3 runs to 13 residues. CDR1 and CDR2 from the germline V gene are SGHTA and FQGNSA. CDR3 sequence reads: CASSPGQGTGYTF. CDR3 DNA: TGTGCCAGCAGCCCCGGACAGGGGACGGGCTACACCTTC.

This chain links TRBV15 with TRBJ1-5; unclear D gene. CDR1 LNHNV and CDR2 YYDKDF come from the germline V gene (reference sequence). Trimming took off 2 bases at V and 7 bases at J, with 6 bases between the two ends. The CDR3 is 12 residues long. The CDR3 sequence is CATSRPGQPQHF. Written as DNA, the CDR3 is TGTGCCACCAGCAGACCCGGGCAGCCCCAGCATTTT. Full variable domain (rest looked up from reference TRBV15 and TRBJ1-5): DAMVIQNPRYQVTQFGKPVTLSCSQTLNHNVMYWYQQKSSQAPKLLFHYYDKDFNNEADTPDNFQSRRPNTSFCFLDIRSPGLGDTAMYLCATSRPGQPQHFGDGTRLSIL.

V and J are TRBV5-1 and TRBJ1-4; the D gene is possibly TRBD1 (6 bases). CDR3 size: 15 residues. V gave up 4 bases and J gave up 4 bases, with 14 bases separating them. The V gene's germline CDR1 is SGHRS and CDR2 YFSETQ. CDR3 residues: CASSHVRGFNEKLFF. The CDR3 DNA sequence: TGCGCCAGCAGCCACGTGAGGGGGTTTAATGAAAAACTGTTTTTT.

The CDR3 reads CASRFRDRRDTTTDTQYF. The CDR3 DNA reads TGTGCAAGTCGCTTCCGGGACAGGAGAGATACCACCACAGATACGCAGTATTTT. The chain recombines TRBV12-2 with TRBJ2-3; the table calls TRBD1, which could not be checked here. TRBV12-2 is a documented pseudogene. CDR3 size: 18 residues.

The rearrangement joins TRBV20-1 to TRBJ2-7, with 10 bases identical to TRBD1. V lost 6 bases and J lost 5; bases outside the gene matches: 13. The length of the CDR3 is 15 residues. Per the germline V gene, CDR1 is DFQATT and CDR2 is SNEGSKA (reference sequence). The CDR3 nucleotides are TGCAGTGCGAGTCCGGGACAGGGGTTTTTCCACGAGCAGTACTTC. Residues: CSASPGQGFFHEQYF.

The chain combines TRBV5-6 with TRBJ1-5; 9 nucleotides align to TRBD1. The germline CDR1 and CDR2 sequences are SGHDT and YYEEEE. After removal of 4 bases from V and 6 bases from J, the junction contained 5 bases not matched to a gene. The CDR3 covers 14 residues. The CDR3 here is CASSPGQGFQPQHF. As DNA, the CDR3 is TGTGCCAGCAGCCCGGGACAGGGTTTTCAGCCCCAGCATTTT.

The V gene is TRBV19, the J gene TRBJ1-3; D unclear. V shed 5 bases and J shed 4 bases, with 6 bases lying between them. Germline V lookup: CDR1 LNHDA, CDR2 SQIVND (reference sequence). This CDR3 spans 12 amino acids. CDR3 sequence: CASSGGGNTIYF. CDR3 bases: TGTGCCAGTAGTGGCGGAGGAAACACCATATATTTT.

V gene TRBV4-1 combines with J gene TRBJ1-2; no clear D. The CDR3 sequence is 15 residues long. V lost 1 base to trimming and J lost 1 base, with 10 bases between them. Looked up from germline, CDR1 is MGHRA and CDR2 is YSYEKL. This CDR3 is CASSQVEGGNYGYTF. The CDR3 DNA reads TGCGCCAGCAGCCAAGTAGAGGGTGGTAACTATGGCTACACCTTC.

This clone was seen once. The chain links TRBV5-1 to TRBJ1-2; no definite D call. With 2 bases removed from V and 6 bases from J, the gap between germline ends came to 8 bases. Germline V lookup: CDR1 SGHRS, CDR2 YFSETQ. This CDR3 is 12 amino acids long. The CDR3 DNA reads TGCGCCAGCAGCTTTCAAGGAAATGGCTACACCTTC. It specifies CASSFQGNGYTF.